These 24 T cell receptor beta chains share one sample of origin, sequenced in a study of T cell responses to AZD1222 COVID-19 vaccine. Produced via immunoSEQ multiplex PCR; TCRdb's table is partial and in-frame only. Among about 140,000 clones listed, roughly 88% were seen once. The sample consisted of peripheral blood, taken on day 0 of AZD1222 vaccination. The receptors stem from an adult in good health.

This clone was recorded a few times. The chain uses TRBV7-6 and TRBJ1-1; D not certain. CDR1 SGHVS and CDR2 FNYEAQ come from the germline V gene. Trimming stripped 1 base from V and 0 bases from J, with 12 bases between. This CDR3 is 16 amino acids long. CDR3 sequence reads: CASSLEPPVLNTEAFF. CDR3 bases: TGTGCCAGCAGCTTAGAACCCCCGGTCCTGAACACTGAAGCTTTCTTT.

Here the CDR3 DNA reads TGTGCCAGCAGTCCTATCGCGACCGAACAGTACTTC. Encoded protein: CASSPIATEQYF. The V gene is TRBV6-6, the J gene TRBJ2-7, with D unresolved. This CDR3 region has 12 residues. Per the germline V gene, CDR1 is MNHNY and CDR2 is SVGAGI (reference sequence). Trimming cost V 5 bases and J 10 bases, with 15 bases left between them.

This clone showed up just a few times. The CDR3 DNA reads TGTGCCAGCAGCCAATCCGGGACAGTCTCCTACAATGAGCAGTTCTTC. It is translated as CASSQSGTVSYNEQFF. This chain connects TRBV7-9 to TRBJ2-1, with 7 bases identical to TRBD1. This CDR3 spans 16 amino acids. V shed 5 bases and J 0 bases; nucleotides not matched to a gene: 7. The V gene's germline CDR1 is SEHNR and CDR2 FQNEAQ (reference sequence).

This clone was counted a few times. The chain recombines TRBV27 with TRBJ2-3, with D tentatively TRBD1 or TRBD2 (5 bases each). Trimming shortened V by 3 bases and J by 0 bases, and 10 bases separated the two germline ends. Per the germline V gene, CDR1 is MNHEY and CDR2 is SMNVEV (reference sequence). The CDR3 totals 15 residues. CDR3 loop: CASSLGTTSTDTQYF. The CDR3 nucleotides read TGTGCCAGCAGTTTGGGGACCACCAGCACAGATACGCAGTATTTT.

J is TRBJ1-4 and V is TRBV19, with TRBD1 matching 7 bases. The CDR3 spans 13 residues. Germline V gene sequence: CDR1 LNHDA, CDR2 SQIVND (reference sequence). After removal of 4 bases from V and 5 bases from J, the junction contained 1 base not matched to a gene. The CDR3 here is CASSTTGNEKLFF. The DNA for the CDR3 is TGTGCCAGTAGTACGACAGGGAATGAAAAACTGTTTTTT. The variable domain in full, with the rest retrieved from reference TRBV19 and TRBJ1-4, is DGGITQSPKYLFRKEGQNVTLSCEQNLNHDAMYWYRQDPGQGLRLIYYSQIVNDFQKGDIAEGYSVSREKKESFPLTVTSAQKNPTAFYLCASSTTGNEKLFFGSGTQLSVL.

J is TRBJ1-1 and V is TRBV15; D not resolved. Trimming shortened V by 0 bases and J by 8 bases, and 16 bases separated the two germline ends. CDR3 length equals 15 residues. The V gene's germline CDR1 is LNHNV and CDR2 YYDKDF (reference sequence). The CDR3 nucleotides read TGTGCCACCAGCAGAGAGACGGTTGCATTAACCGAAGCTTTCTTT. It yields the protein CATSRETVALTEAFF.

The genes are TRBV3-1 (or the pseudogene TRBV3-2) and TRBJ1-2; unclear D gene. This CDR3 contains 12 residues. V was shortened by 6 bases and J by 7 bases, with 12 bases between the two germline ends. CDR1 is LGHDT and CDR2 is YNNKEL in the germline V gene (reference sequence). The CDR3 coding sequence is TGTGCCAGCAGGACGTTCCCGGGTGGCTACACCTTC. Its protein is CASRTFPGGYTF.

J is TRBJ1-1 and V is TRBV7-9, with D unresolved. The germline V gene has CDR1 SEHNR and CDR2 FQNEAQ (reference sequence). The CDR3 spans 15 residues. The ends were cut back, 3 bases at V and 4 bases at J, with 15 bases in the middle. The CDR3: CASSFLSRDGTEAFF. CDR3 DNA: TGTGCCAGCAGCTTCCTTTCTCGGGATGGCACTGAAGCTTTCTTT.

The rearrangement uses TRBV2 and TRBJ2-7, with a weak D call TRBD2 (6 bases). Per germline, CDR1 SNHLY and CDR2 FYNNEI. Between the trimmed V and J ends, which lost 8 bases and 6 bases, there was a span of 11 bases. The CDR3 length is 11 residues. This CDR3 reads CASSQEGEQYF. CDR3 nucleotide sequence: TGTGCCAGCTCACAGGAGGGCGAGCAGTACTTC.

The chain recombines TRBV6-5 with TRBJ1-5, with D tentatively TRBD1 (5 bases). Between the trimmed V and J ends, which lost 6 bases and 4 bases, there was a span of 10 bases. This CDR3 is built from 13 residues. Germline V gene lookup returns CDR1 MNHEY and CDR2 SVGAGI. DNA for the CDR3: TGTGCCAGCAGAACGACAGTAAATCAGCCCCAGCATTTT. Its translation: CASRTTVNQPQHF.

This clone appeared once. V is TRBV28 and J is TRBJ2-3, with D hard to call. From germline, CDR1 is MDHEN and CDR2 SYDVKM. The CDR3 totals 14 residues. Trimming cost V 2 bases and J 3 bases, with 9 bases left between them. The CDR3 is CASSLGGPTDTQYF. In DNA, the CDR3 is TGTGCCAGCAGTTTAGGCGGTCCAACAGATACGCAGTATTTT. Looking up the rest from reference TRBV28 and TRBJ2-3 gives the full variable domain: DVKVTQSSRYLVKRTGEKVFLECVQDMDHENMFWYRQDPGLGLRLIYFSYDVKMKEKGDIPEGYSVSREKKERFSLILESASTNQTSMYLCASSLGGPTDTQYFGPGTRLTVL.

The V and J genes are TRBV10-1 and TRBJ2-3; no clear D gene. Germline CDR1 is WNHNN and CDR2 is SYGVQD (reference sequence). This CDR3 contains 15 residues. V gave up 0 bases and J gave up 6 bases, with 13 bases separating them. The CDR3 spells CASSESRTLLDTQYF. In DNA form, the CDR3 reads TGCGCCAGCAGTGAGTCCAGGACCCTCTTGGATACGCAGTATTTT.

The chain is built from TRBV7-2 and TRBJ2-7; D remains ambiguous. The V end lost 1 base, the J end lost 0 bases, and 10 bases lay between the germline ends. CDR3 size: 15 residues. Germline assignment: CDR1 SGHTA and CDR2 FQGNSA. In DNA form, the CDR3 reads TGTGCCAGCAGCTTAGGCCCCCCTAGCTCCTACGAGCAGTACTTC. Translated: CASSLGPPSSYEQYF.

CDR3 residues: CASSRTPNQPQHF. For the CDR3, the DNA is TGTGCCAGCAGCCGAACCCCCAATCAGCCCCAGCATTTT. The V gene is TRBV5-5, the J gene TRBJ1-5; no reliable D call. The ends were cut back, 4 bases at V and 3 bases at J, with 8 bases in the middle. This CDR3 comprises 13 residues. The germline V gene has CDR1 SGHKS and CDR2 YYEKEE (reference sequence). Full variable domain (outside the CDR3, taken from reference TRBV5-5 and TRBJ1-5): DAGVTQSPTHLIKTRGQQVTLRCSPISGHKSVSWYQQVLGQGPQFIFQYYEKEERGRGNFPDRFSARQFPNYSSELNVNALLLGDSALYLCASSRTPNQPQHFGDGTRLSIL.

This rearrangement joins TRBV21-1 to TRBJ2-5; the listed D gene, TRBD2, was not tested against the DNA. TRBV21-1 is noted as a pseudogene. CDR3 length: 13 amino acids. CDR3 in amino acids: CASRPPWRETQYF. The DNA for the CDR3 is TGTGCCAGCAGGCCCCCGTGGAGAGAGACCCAGTACTTC.

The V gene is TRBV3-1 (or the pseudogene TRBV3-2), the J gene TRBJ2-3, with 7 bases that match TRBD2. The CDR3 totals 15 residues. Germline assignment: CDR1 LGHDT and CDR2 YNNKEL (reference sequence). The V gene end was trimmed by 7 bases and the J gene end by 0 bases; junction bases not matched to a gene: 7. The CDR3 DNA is TGTGCCAGCACCAATAGCGGGTTTAGCACAGATACGCAGTATTTT. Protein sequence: CASTNSGFSTDTQYF.

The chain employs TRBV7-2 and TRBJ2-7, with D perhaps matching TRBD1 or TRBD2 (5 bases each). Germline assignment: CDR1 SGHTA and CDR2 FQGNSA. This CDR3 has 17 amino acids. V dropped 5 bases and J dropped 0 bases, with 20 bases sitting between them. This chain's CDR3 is CASSLNSGGLSSYEQYF. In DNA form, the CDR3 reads TGTGCCAGCAGCCTAAACAGTGGGGGTTTGAGCTCCTACGAGCAGTACTTC.

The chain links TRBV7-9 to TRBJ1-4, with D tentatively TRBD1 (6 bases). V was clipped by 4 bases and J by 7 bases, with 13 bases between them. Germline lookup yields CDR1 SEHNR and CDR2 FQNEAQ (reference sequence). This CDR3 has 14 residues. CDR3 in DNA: TGTGCCAGCAGCTCTACGGGGGCGGGTGAAAAACTGTTTTTT. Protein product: CASSSTGAGEKLFF.

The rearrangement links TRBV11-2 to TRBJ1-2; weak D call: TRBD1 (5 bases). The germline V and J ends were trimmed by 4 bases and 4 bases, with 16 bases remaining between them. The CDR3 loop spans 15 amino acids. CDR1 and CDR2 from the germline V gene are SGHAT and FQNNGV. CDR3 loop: CASSSLDTSVYGYTF. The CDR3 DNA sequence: TGTGCCAGCAGCTCCTTGGACACCTCCGTCTATGGCTACACCTTC.

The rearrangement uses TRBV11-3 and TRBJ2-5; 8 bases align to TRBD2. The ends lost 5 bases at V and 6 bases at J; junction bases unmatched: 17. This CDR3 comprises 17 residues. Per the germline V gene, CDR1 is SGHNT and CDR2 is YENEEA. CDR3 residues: CASSQKSSGGDLKTQYF. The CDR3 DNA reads TGTGCCAGCAGCCAGAAAAGCAGCGGGGGTGACTTGAAGACCCAGTACTTC.

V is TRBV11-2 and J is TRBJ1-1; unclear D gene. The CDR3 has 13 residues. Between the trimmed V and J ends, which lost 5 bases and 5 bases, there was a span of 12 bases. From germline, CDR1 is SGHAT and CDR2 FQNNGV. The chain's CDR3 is CASSPRAGTEAFF. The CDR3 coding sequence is TGTGCCAGCAGCCCCCGGGCGGGGACTGAAGCTTTCTTT.

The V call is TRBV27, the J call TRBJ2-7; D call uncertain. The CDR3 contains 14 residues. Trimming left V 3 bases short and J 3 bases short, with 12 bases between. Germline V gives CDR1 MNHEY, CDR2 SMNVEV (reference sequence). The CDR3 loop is CASSLKVTGYEQYF. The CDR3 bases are TGTGCCAGCAGTTTGAAGGTCACGGGCTACGAGCAGTACTTC.

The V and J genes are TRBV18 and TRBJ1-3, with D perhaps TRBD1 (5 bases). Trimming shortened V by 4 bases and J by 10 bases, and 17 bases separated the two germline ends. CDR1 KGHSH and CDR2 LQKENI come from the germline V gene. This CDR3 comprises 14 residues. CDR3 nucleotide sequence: TGTGCCAGCTCACAAGGGACGGCCCAGGAGACCATATATTTT. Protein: CASSQGTAQETIYF.

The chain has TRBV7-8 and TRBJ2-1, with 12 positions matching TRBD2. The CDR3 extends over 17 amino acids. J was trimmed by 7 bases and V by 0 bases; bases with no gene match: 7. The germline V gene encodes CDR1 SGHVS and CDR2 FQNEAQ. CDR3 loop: CASSLAVTSGGLNEQFF. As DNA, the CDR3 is TGTGCCAGCAGCTTAGCCGTGACTAGCGGGGGCTTGAATGAGCAGTTCTTC.